The present T cell receptor beta chain was sequenced within a study of cytomegalovirus exposure and HLA in healthy donors. Findings of the study overall: Follow-up analysis found HLA locus-dependent TCR association rates, highest for DRB1 and lowest for HLA-C. When analyzed later, a missense DCLRE1C variant was found to be linked to TCR beta V- and J-gene trimming.

From germline, CDR1 is SGDLS and CDR2 YYNGEE. Germline trimming cut 0 bases from V and 10 bases from J; bases unmatched to any gene: 8. The CDR3 extends over 16 amino acids. Use of 60 Vbeta and 13 Jbeta primers characterized the PCR. The repertoire was sequenced with immunoSEQ multiplex PCR; TCRdb's copy has only in-frame clones and lacks some. Of some 220,000 clones in the sample, about 88% were seen once. Comments on this clone: The antigen is not known.

This clonotype originated in a girl aged 2 to 10 in good health and CMV-seronegative. The sequenced material came from PBMCs. The V call is TRBV9, the J call TRBJ2-1; 12 nucleotides agree with TRBD2. The DNA of the CDR3 is TGTGCCAGCAGCGTAGAGGCTAGCGGGAGGGTGCTAGAGCAGTTCTTC. It specifies CASSVEASGRVLEQFF.